One sample yielded the 2 T cell receptor beta chains listed below, sequenced in a study of memory CD4+ T cells and cytomegalovirus serostatus. The sort gate was single viable CD3+CD4+CD8-CD45RO+ cells for memory CD4+ T cells. Clones were read by immunoSEQ multiplex PCR, and TCRdb kept only the in-frame ones, dropping some. The sample lists some 48,000 clones, roughly 78% occurring once. The sequenced sample consisted of memory CD4+ T cells from blood. These receptors were collected from an adult in good health and CMV-seronegative.

The chain carries TRBV18 and TRBJ1-4; D possibly corresponds to TRBD1 (6 bases). Trimming pared 0 bases from V and 10 bases from J, leaving 15 bases between. CDR1 KGHSH and CDR2 LQKENI come from the germline V gene. This CDR3 is built from 15 residues. CDR3 sequence reads: CASSPPEGQRSKLFF. CDR3 DNA: TGTGCCAGCTCACCACCGGAGGGACAACGGTCAAAACTGTTTTTT.

This chain uses TRBV7-3 with TRBJ2-7, with a possible D match to TRBD2 (6 bases). The CDR3 consists of 14 residues. Germline CDR1 reads SGHTA; CDR2 reads FQGTGA. V was trimmed by 5 bases and J by 2 bases, leaving 13 bases between them. The CDR3 here is CASSLGGPPYEQYF. CDR3 in DNA: TGTGCCAGCAGCCTCGGAGGGCCCCCCTACGAGCAGTACTTC.